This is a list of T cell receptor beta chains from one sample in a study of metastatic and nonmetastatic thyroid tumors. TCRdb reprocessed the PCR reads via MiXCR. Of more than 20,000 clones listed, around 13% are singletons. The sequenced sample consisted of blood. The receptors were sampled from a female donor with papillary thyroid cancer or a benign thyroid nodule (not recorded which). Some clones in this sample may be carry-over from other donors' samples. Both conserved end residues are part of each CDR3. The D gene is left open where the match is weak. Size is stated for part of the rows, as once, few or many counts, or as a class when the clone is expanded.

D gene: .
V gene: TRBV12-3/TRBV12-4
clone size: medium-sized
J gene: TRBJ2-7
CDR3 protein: CASSSDTTYEQYF
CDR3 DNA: TGTGCCAGCAGTTCGGACACTACCTACGAGCAGTACTTC

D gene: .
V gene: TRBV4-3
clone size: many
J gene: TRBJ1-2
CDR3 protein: CASSQEARASFYGYTF
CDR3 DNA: TGCGCCAGCAGCCAAGAGGCCAGAGCCTCATTTTATGGCTACACCTTC

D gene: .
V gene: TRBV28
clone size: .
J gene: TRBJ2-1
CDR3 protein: CASRIRGIGNNEQFF
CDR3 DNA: TGTGCCAGCAGGATAAGGGGGATCGGCAACAATGAGCAGTTCTTC

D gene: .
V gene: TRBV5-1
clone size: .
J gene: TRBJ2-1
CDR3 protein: CASSTSLHGGAHNEQFF
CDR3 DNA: TGCGCCAGCAGCACTTCCTTACACGGAGGTGCCCACAATGAGCAGTTCTTC

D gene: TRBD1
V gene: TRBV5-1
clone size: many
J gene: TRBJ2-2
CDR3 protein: CASSILSGTGGVGGELFF
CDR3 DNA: TGCGCCAGCAGCATACTATCCGGGACAGGGGGCGTCGGCGGGGAGCTGTTTTTT

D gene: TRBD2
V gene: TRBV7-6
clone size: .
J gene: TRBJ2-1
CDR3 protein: CASSRAGAYNEQFF
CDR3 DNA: TGTGCCAGCAGCAGAGCGGGGGCGTACAATGAGCAGTTCTTC

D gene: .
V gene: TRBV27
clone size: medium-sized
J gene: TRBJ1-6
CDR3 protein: CASAGRANSPLHF
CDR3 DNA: TGTGCCAGCGCTGGGAGGGCGAATTCACCCCTCCACTTT

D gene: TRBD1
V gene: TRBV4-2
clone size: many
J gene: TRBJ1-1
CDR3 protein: CASSQTRDRGLLKAFF
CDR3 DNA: TGTGCCAGCAGCCAAACCCGGGACAGGGGGCTCTTGAAAGCTTTCTTT

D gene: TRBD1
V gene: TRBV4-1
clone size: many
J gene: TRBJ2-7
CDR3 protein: CASSQTGLGEQYF
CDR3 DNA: TGCGCCAGCAGCCAGACAGGGCTGGGGGAGCAGTACTTC

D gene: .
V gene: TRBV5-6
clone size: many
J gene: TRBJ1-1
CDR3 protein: CASSVSSPEAFF
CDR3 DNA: TGTGCCAGCAGCGTCTCAAGCCCCGAAGCTTTCTTT

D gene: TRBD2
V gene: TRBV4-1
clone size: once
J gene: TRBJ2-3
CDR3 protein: CASSALTGGPTDTQYF
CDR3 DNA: TGCGCCAGCAGCGCTCTAACGGGGGGGCCAACAGATACGCAGTATTTT

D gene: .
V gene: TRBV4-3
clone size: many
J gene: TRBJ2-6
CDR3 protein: CASSQVKGWGANVLTF
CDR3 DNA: TGCGCCAGCAGCCAAGTAAAGGGCTGGGGGGCCAACGTCCTGACTTTC

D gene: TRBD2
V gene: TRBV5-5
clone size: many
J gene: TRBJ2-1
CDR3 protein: CASSPAGVNEQFF
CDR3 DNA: TGTGCCAGCAGCCCAGCGGGAGTCAATGAGCAGTTCTTC

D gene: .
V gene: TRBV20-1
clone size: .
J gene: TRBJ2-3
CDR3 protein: CSAPTSSYTQYF
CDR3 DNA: TGCAGTGCTCCCACTAGCTCATATACGCAGTATTTT

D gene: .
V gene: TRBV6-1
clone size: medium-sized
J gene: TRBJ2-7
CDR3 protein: CASIDRRAISGYEQYF
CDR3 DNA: TGTGCCAGCATCGACAGGCGCGCAATTTCAGGCTACGAGCAGTACTTC

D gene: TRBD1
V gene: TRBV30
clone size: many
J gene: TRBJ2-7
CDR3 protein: CAWSVGQGAYEQYF
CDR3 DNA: TGTGCCTGGAGTGTTGGACAGGGGGCGTACGAGCAGTACTTC

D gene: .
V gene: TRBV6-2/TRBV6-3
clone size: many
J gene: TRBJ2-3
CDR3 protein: CASSPAPGGGTDTQYF
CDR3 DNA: TGTGCCAGCAGCCCCGCCCCCGGTGGGGGCACAGATACGCAGTATTTT

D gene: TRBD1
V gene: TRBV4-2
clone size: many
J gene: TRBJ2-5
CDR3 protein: CASSQVLGQGETQYF
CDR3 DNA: TGTGCCAGCAGCCAAGTGCTGGGACAGGGAGAGACCCAGTACTTC

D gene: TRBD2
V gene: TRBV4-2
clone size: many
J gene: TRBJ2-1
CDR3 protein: CASSPEGTSGNNEQFF
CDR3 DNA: TGTGCCAGCAGCCCCGAGGGCACTAGCGGTAACAATGAGCAGTTCTTC

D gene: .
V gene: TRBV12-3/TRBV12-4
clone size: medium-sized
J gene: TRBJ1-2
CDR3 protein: CASSLALSTGGYTF
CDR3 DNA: TGTGCCAGCAGTTTAGCGTTAAGTACTGGGGGCTACACCTTC

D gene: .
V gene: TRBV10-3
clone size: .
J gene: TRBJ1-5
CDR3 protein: CATGGAQQPQHF
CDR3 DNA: TGCGCCACCGGGGGGGCGCAACAACCCCAGCATTTT

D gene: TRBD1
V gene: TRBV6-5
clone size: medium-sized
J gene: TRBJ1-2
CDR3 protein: CASSYSPGGMDGYTF
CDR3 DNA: TGTGCCAGCAGTTACAGTCCAGGGGGCATGGATGGCTACACCTTC

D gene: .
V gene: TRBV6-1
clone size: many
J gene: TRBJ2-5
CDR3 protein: CASSKDRGQQTQYF
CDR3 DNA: TGTGCCAGCAGTAAAGACCGGGGGCAGCAGACCCAGTACTTC

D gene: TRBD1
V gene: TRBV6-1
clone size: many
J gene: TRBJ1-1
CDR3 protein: CASRVLQGAWTEAFF
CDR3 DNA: TGTGCCAGCAGAGTCCTTCAGGGGGCATGGACTGAAGCTTTCTTT

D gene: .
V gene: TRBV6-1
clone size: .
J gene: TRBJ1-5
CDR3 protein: CASSPSWDQPQHF
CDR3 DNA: TGTGCCAGCAGCCCCTCTTGGGATCAGCCCCAGCATTTT

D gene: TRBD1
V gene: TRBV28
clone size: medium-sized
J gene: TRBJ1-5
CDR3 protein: CASDDRGSQPQHF
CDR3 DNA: TGTGCCAGCGATGACAGGGGGAGTCAGCCCCAGCATTTT

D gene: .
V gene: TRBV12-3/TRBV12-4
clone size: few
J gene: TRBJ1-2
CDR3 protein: CASSLVGWYTF
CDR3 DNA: TGTGCCAGCAGTCTTGTAGGTTGGTACACCTTC

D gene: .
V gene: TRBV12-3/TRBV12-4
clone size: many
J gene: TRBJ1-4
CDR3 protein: CASSRTDEKLFF
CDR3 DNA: TGTGCCAGCAGTCGGACAGATGAAAAACTGTTTTTT

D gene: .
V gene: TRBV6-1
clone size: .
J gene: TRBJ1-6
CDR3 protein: CASSLLDRNSPLHF
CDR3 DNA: TGTGCCAGCAGTTTGTTAGACAGAAATTCACCCCTCCACTTT

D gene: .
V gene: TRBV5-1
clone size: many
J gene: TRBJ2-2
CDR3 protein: CASSFDYTVATGELFF
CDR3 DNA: TGCGCCAGCAGCTTTGATTATACGGTGGCCACCGGGGAGCTGTTTTTT

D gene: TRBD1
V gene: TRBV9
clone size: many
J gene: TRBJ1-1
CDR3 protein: CASSAYRGTNTEAFF
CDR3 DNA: TGTGCCAGCAGCGCCTACAGGGGCACGAACACTGAAGCTTTCTTT

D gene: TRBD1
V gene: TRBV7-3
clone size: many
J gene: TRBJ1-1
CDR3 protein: CASSPGQGNTEAFF
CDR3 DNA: TGTGCCAGCAGCCCGGGACAGGGGAACACTGAAGCTTTCTTT

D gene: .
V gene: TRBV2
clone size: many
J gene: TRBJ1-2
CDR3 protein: CASSAERLGYTF
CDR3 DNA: TGTGCCAGCAGTGCCGAACGACTCGGCTACACCTTC

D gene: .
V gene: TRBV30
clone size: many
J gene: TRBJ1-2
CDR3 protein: CAWSVQGAAGGYTF
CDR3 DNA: TGTGCCTGGAGTGTACAAGGGGCAGCGGGGGGCTACACCTTC

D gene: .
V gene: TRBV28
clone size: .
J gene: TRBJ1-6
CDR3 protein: CASSQYSPLHF
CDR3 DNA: TGTGCCAGCAGTCAATATTCACCCCTCCACTTT

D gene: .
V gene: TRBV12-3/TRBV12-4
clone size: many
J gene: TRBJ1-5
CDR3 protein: CASSFRDSNQPQHF
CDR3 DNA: TGTGCCAGCAGTTTTCGTGACAGCAATCAGCCCCAGCATTTT

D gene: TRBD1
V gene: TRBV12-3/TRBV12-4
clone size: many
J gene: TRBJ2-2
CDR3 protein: CASSIRGRTGELFF
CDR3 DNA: TGTGCCAGCAGTATCAGGGGGCGAACCGGGGAGCTGTTTTTT

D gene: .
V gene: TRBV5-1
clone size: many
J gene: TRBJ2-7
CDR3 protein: CASSLVGGLFSYEQYF
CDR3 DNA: TGCGCCAGCAGCTTGGTTGGGGGGCTATTCTCCTACGAGCAGTACTTC

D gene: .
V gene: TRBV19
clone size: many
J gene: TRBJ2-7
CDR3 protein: CASSIAQGGEQYF
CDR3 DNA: TGTGCCAGTAGTATAGCCCAGGGCGGGGAGCAGTACTTC

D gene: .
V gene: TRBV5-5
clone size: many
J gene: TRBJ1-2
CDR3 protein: CASPGVKGEATF
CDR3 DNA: TGTGCCAGCCCCGGGGTAAAGGGGGAGGCCACCTTC

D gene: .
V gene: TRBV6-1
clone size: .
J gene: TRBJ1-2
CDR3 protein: CASSEAARTVGYTF
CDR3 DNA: TGTGCCAGCAGTGAAGCCGCCCGGACAGTCGGCTACACCTTC

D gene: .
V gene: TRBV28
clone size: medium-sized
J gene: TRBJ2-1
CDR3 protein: CASSPPSEHNEQFF
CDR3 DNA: TGTGCCAGCAGCCCCCCCTCCGAACACAATGAGCAGTTCTTC